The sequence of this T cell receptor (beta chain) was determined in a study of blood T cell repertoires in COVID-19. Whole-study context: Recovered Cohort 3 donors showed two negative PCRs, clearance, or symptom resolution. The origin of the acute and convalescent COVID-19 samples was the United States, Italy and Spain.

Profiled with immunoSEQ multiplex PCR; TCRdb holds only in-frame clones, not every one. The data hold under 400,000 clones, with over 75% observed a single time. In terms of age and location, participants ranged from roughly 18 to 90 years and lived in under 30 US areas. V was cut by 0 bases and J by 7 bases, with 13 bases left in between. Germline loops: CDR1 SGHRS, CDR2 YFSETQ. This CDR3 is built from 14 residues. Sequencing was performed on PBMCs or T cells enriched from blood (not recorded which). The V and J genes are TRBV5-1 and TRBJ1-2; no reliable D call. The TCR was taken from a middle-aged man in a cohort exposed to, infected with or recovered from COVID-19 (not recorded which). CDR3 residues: CASSLEGVASGYTF. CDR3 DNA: TGCGCCAGCAGCTTGGAGGGAGTGGCAAGTGGCTACACCTTC.